The rows below give T cell receptor beta chains drawn from one sample of a study of blood T cells in healthy people across ages. MiXCR, run by TCRdb on the 5' RACE reads, gives a single entry per CDR3 protein. This table holds 450,000 to 650,000 distinct CDR3 sequences, around 24% found once. The data also belong to a second study, concerning T cells of mothers and their children.

Sequencing was carried out using blood. Receptors were obtained from a boy younger than 18 in good health. The CDR3 runs from the conserved cysteine through the conserved F or W. Fields, in order: D gene, J gene, V gene, clone size, CDR3 protein, CDR3 DNA. D genes are given only for firm matches. Clone size is not always given. Where it is, it says once, few, many or a class for expanded clones.

NA TRBJ2-1 TRBV5-1 NA CASRLVSSGRGQFF TGCGCCAGCAGACTTGTTTCTTCCGGGAGAGGGCAGTTCTTC
NA TRBJ2-6 TRBV5-1 NA CASSLAGDPGANVLTF TGCGCCAGCAGCTTGGCCGGCGACCCTGGGGCCAACGTCCTGACTTTC
NA TRBJ1-4 TRBV5-6 NA CASSLKGGVVEKLFF TGTGCCAGCAGCTTGAAGGGGGGTGTTGTTGAAAAACTGTTTTTT
NA TRBJ2-1 TRBV24-1 NA CATSVGRGASEQFF TGTGCCACCAGTGTGGGTCGGGGGGCGAGTGAGCAGTTCTTC
NA TRBJ2-5 TRBV20-1 few CSASSGVEETQYF TGCAGTGCTAGCTCAGGGGTTGAAGAGACCCAGTACTTC
NA TRBJ1-2 TRBV6-6 few CASSYDLGQRGGYTF TGTGCCAGCAGTTACGATTTGGGACAAAGAGGCGGCTACACCTTC
NA TRBJ2-5 TRBV20-1 few CSARVGVLGPNNVGQYF TGCAGTGCTAGAGTGGGGGTTTTGGGTCCTAACAACGTAGGGCAGTACTTC
NA TRBJ1-6 TRBV28 NA CASSSLNNSPLHF TGTGCCAGCAGTTCTCTAAATAATTCACCCCTCCACTTT
NA TRBJ2-6 TRBV6-5 NA CATGTSGANVLTF TGTGCCACCGGGACCTCTGGGGCCAACGTCCTGACTTTC
TRBD1 TRBJ1-1 TRBV7-2 few CASSFSGQGISTEAFF TGTGCCAGCAGCTTCTCGGGACAGGGGATCTCCACTGAAGCTTTCTTT
NA TRBJ1-2 TRBV7-2 few CASSLVEGEGYGYTF TGTGCCAGCAGCTTAGTGGAGGGGGAAGGCTATGGCTACACCTTC
NA TRBJ2-5 TRBV29-1 NA CSVPGPGGTQYF TGCAGCGTTCCGGGACCTGGGGGGACCCAGTACTTC
NA TRBJ1-2 TRBV6-5 few CASSYLPAGEIYGYTF TGTGCCAGCAGTTACCTCCCGGCGGGGGAAATCTATGGCTACACCTTC
NA TRBJ1-4 TRBV7-9 NA CASRGNEKLFF TGTGCCAGCAGGGGCAATGAAAAACTGTTTTTT
NA TRBJ2-4 TRBV27 NA CASSPRSGRLAKNIQYF TGTGCCAGCAGTCCGAGGTCTGGACGCCTAGCCAAAAACATTCAGTACTTC
NA TRBJ1-5 TRBV6-1 once CASSDLINSNQPQHF TGTGCCAGCAGTGATCTCATCAATAGCAATCAGCCCCAGCATTTT
TRBD1 TRBJ2-7 TRBV7-8 few CASSSFRQGSYEQYF TGTGCCAGCAGCTCTTTTCGACAGGGCTCCTACGAGCAGTACTTC